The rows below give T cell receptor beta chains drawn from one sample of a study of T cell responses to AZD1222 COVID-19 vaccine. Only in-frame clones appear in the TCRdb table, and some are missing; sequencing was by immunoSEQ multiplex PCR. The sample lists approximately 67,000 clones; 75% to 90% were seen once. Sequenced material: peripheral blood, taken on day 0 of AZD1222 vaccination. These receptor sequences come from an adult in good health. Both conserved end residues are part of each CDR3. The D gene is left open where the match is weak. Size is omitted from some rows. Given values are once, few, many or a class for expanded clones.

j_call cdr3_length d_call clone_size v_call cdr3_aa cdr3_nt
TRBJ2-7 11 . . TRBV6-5 CASHQAYEQYF TGTGCCAGCCACCAGGCCTACGAGCAGTACTTC
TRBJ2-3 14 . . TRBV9 CASSVEDYPVSQYF TGTGCCAGCAGCGTAGAGGACTACCCCGTATCGCAGTATTTT
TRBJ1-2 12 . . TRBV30 CAWSPTTYGYTF TGTGCCTGGAGTCCGACAACATATGGCTACACCTTC
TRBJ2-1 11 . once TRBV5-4 CASSWLNEQFF TGTGCCAGCAGCTGGCTCAATGAGCAGTTCTTC
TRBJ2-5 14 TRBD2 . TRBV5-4 CASSRGLAGETQYF TGTGCCAGCAGCCGGGGACTAGCGGGAGAGACCCAGTACTTC
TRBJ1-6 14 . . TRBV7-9 CASSLRGRDSPLHF TGTGCCAGCAGCTTAAGGGGACGGGATTCACCCCTCCACTTT
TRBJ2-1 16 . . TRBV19 CASSSIWGGGSNEQFF TGTGCCAGTAGTTCCATTTGGGGTGGGGGGTCCAATGAGCAGTTCTTC
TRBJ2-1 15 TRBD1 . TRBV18 CASSPATGAPGLAFF TGTGCCAGCTCACCGGCGACAGGGGCTCCGGGGCTCGCTTTCTTC
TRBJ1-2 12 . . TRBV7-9 CASSAGDYGYTF TGTGCCAGCAGCGCAGGGGACTATGGCTACACCTTC
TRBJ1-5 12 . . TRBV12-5 CASGYSNQPQHF TGTGCTAGTGGTTATAGCAATCAGCCCCAGCATTTT
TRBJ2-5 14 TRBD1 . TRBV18 CASSLNRGQETQYF TGTGCCAGCTCACTAAACAGGGGACAAGAGACCCAGTACTTC